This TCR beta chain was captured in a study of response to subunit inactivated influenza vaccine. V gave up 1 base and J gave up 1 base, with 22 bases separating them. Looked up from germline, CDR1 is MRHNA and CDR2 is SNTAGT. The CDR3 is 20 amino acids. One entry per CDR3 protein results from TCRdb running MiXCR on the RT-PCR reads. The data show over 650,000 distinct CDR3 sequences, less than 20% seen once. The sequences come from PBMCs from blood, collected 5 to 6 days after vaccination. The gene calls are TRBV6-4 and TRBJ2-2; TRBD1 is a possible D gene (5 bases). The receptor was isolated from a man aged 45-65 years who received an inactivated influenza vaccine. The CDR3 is CASSDFLGDLGRKNTGELFF. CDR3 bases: TGTGCCAGCAGTGACTTCTTAGGGGATTTGGGGCGGAAGAACACCGGGGAGCTGTTTTTT.